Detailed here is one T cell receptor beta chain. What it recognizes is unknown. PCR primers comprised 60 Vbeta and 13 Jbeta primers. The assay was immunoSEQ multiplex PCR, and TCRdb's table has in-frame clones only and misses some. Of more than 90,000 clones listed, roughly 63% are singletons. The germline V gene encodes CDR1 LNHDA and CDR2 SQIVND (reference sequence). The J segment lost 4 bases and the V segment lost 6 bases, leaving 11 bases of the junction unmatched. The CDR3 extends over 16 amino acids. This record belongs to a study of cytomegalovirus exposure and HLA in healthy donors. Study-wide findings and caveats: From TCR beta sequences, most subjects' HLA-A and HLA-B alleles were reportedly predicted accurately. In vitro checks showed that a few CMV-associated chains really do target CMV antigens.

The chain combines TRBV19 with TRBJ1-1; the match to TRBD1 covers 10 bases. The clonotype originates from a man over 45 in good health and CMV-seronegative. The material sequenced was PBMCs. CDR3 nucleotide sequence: TGTGCCAGTAGATCAGCCCGGGACAGGGGTTCCACTGAAGCTTTCTTT. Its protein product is CASRSARDRGSTEAFF.